A selection of T cell receptor beta chains follows, all from one sample in a study of tumor-infiltrating lymphocytes in localized non-small cell lung cancer. Libraries were prepared by immunoSEQ multiplex PCR; TCRdb keeps only in-frame clonotypes and omits some of them. The sample contains over 7,000 clones, over 75% of which appear only once. Input material: lung tumor tissue. The receptors originated from a human donor with non-small cell lung cancer. CDR3s include the opening cysteine and the closing phenylalanine or tryptophan. Each record gives: clone size, V gene, J gene, D gene, CDR3 DNA, CDR3 protein. D genes are given only for firm matches. Where a row states a size, it is once, few, many or the class of an expanded clone; other rows omit it.

-,TRBV14,TRBJ1-2,TRBD1,TGTGCCAGCAGCCAAAATCGACAGGGGATTATGAGTCGTCGTGGCTACACCTTC,CASSQNRQGIMSRRGYTF
few,TRBV7-8,TRBJ1-1,TRBD1,TGTGCCAGCAGCTTCCAGGGACAGGGCACTGAAGCTTTCTTT,CASSFQGQGTEAFF
-,TRBV7-9,TRBJ1-4,-,TGTGCCAGGACGGGACGCCCGTCGGGACTGTTTTTT,CARTGRPSGLFF
-,TRBV5-1,TRBJ2-7,TRBD1,TGCGCCAGCAGCACCAGGACAGGGCACGAGCAGTACTTC,CASSTRTGHEQYF
-,TRBV10-1,TRBJ1-2,-,TGCGCCAGCGGGGGGGACTTTACAGGGCTGATTATTCATGGCTACACCTTC,CASGGDFTGLIIHGYTF
-,TRBV4-1,TRBJ1-5,-,TGCGCCAGCAGCCAAGAACAGAGGCAGCCCCAGCATTTT,CASSQEQRQPQHF
-,TRBV4-3,TRBJ2-2,-,TGCGCCAGCAGCCAAGTGAGGATGGGCGGGGAGCTGTTTTTT,CASSQVRMGGELFF
-,TRBV28,TRBJ1-2,-,TGTGCCAGCAGTACCGGGACATATGGCTACACCTTC,CASSTGTYGYTF
-,TRBV5-8,TRBJ1-2,-,TGTGCCAGCAGCTTGCGGGGCGAGACGTATGGCTACACCTTC,CASSLRGETYGYTF
once,TRBV5-1,TRBJ1-2,-,TGCGCCAGCAGCTTTCAAGGGGTGAATGGCTACACCTTC,CASSFQGVNGYTF
once,TRBV5-1,TRBJ1-1,-,TGCGCCAGCAGCTTGGGGTTCGCAGGACTAAATGAAGCTTTCTTT,CASSLGFAGLNEAFF
-,TRBV6-4,TRBJ2-2,-,TGTGCCAGCAGGAGAGGCACCGGGGAGCTGTTTTTT,CASRRGTGELFF
-,TRBV7-2,TRBJ2-4,-,TGTGCCAGCAGCTTAGCGGGAGGAGGGTTGAACATTCAGTACTTC,CASSLAGGGLNIQYF
-,TRBV5-6,TRBJ2-4,TRBD1,TGTGCCAGCAGCCGGGACAGGGGCGACATTCAGTACTTC,CASSRDRGDIQYF
-,TRBV7-2,TRBJ2-3,TRBD2,TGTGCCAGCAGCGGTCTGGCGGGAGGGGACTGGGGTACGCAGTATTTT,CASSGLAGGDWGTQYF
-,TRBV5-1,TRBJ2-1,-,TGCGCCAGCAGCCGTGAGGGGGCGGGATACAATGAGCAGTTCTTC,CASSREGAGYNEQFF
-,TRBV25-1,TRBJ1-6,-,TGTGCCAGCAGTGAATTCCGGACAGCCCGGCGCCACTTT,CASSEFRTARRHF
-,TRBV4-1,TRBJ2-3,TRBD2,TGCGCCAGCAGCCCCGGGGGGGGTGACACAGATACGCAGTATTTT,CASSPGGGDTDTQYF
-,TRBV10-2,TRBJ2-1,-,TGCGCCAGCAGTTCCGGGCCATACACCACCTACAATGAGCAGTTCTTC,CASSSGPYTTYNEQFF
few,TRBV28,TRBJ2-3,TRBD1,TGTGCCAGCAAGGGACAGACCACAGATACGCAGTATTTT,CASKGQTTDTQYF
-,TRBV19,TRBJ1-4,-,TGTGCCAGTAGTAATCCGGGGATCGGTGAAAAACTGTTTTTT,CASSNPGIGEKLFF
once,TRBV18,TRBJ1-2,-,TGTGCCAGCACCCTGGACAGAAACTATGGCTACACCTTC,CASTLDRNYGYTF
-,TRBV7-9,TRBJ2-3,-,TGTGCCAGCAGCCCGAGCCTGACAGCAGATACGCAGTATTTT,CASSPSLTADTQYF
few,TRBV4-3,TRBJ2-1,TRBD1,TGCGCCAGCAGCAGGCGGACAGGGGGCTTTGGCAATGAGCAGTTCTTC,CASSRRTGGFGNEQFF
once,TRBV5-6,TRBJ2-1,TRBD2,TGTGCCAGCAGCTTGAGGTCTAGCGGCGAAAATGAGCAGTTCTTC,CASSLRSSGENEQFF
-,TRBV5-1,TRBJ2-3,TRBD1,TGCGCCAGCAGCCCCATACCGGGACAGGGGGACGATACGCAGTATTTT,CASSPIPGQGDDTQYF
once,TRBV29-1,TRBJ1-4,-,TGCAGCATACGGTCGGGACGGAATGAAAAACTGTTTTTT,CSIRSGRNEKLFF
medium-sized,TRBV5-1,TRBJ2-1,-,TGCGCCAGCAGCTTGACGGGGTCGAACAATGAGCAGTTCTTC,CASSLTGSNNEQFF
once,TRBV6-6,TRBJ2-3,-,TGTGCCAGCAGCCCCCACCTAGATACGCAGTATTTT,CASSPHLDTQYF
once,TRBV29-1,TRBJ2-6,-,TGCAGCGTTGAGGACAGCTCTGGGGCCAACGTCCTGACTTTC,CSVEDSSGANVLTF
medium-sized,TRBV2,TRBJ1-5,-,TGTGCCACGAGACGGGATAGCAATCAGCCCCAGCATTTT,CATRRDSNQPQHF
-,TRBV6-6,TRBJ1-1,-,TGTGCCAGCAGTTACTCGACAGGGAACACTGAAGCTTTCTTT,CASSYSTGNTEAFF